This T cell receptor (beta chain) was captured by sequencing in a study of OX40 agonist ivuxolimab in advanced cancers. TCRdb's table, derived via immunoSEQ multiplex PCR, lists solely in-frame clones and lacks some. The sample holds tens of thousands of clones, approximately 90% seen once. This CDR3 has 13 amino acids. Germline trimming cut 5 bases from V and 6 bases from J; bases unmatched to any gene: 7. CDR1 and CDR2 (germline): GTSNPN, SVGIG (reference sequence). The sequenced sample was CD4+ or CD8+ T cells sorted from blood, obtained in a trial of the OX40 agonist ivuxolimab. The gene calls are TRBV30 and TRBJ2-7; 10 nucleotides agree with TRBD2. This TCR came from an adult with an advanced solid tumor such as melanoma, head and neck, liver or kidney cancer. CDR3: CAWQVTSGTEQYF. CDR3 nucleotides: TGTGCCTGGCAAGTTACTAGCGGGACCGAGCAGTACTTC.